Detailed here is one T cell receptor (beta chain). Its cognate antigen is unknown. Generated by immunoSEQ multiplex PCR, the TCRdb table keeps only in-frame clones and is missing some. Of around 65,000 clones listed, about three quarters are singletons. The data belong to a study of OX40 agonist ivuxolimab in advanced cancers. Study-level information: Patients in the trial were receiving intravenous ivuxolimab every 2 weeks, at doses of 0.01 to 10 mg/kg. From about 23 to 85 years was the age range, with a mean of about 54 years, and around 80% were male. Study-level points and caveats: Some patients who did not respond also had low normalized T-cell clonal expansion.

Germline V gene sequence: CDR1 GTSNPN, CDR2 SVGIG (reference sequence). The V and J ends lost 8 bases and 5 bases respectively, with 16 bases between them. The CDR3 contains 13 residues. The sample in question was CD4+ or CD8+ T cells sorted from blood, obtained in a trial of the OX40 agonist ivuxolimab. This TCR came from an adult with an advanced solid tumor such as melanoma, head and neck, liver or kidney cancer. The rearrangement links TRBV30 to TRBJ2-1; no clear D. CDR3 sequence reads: CAIEDGRNNEQFF. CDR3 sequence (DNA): TGTGCCATCGAAGACGGCCGCAACAATGAGCAGTTCTTC.